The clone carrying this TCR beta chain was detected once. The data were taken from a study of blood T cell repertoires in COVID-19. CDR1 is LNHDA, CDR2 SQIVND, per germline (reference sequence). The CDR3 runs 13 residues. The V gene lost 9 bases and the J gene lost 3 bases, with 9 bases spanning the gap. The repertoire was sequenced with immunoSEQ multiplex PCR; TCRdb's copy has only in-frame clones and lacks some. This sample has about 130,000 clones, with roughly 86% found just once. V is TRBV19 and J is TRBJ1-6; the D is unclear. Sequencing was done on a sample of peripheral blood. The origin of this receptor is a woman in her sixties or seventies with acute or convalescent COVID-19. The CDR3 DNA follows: TGTGCCAGCCACGGGATCTATAATTCACCCCTCCACTTT. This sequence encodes CASHGIYNSPLHF.